This T cell receptor (beta chain) emerged from a study of blood T cell repertoires in COVID-19. Whole-study context: Some COVID-19 samples were acute and others convalescent; all came from the United States, Italy and Spain. PBMCs, B-cell-depleted T cells, or T cells were the source of the cDNA or gDNA that made up the material.

Authors' data handling: Counts of nucleated cells, estimated from reference gene primer amplification, were obtained. Only in-frame clones appear in the TCRdb table, and some are missing; sequencing was by immunoSEQ multiplex PCR. V and J calls and clone size follow that table, whereas D and trimming were derived from the DNA. The sample has thousands of clones; approximately 84% are singletons. Sequencing was carried out using peripheral blood. The TCR was taken from a human donor in a cohort sampled during active COVID-19.

The CDR3 loop reads CASRGRPEAFF. DNA of the CDR3: TGTGCCAGCAGGGGGCGTCCTGAAGCTTTCTTT. This chain uses TRBV28 with TRBJ1-1; a weak D match, TRBD1 (5 bases). The germline V and J ends were trimmed by 6 bases and 6 bases, with 8 bases remaining between them. From germline, CDR1 is MDHEN and CDR2 SYDVKM. The CDR3 has 11 residues.